Listed here are 27 T cell receptor beta chains from one sample, sequenced in a study of blood T cell repertoires in COVID-19 (dated by TCRdb to the early 2020s). Library preparation employed the immunoSEQ multiplex PCR assay. TCRdb's version of the immuneACCESS table is confined to in-frame rearrangements and falls short of the full clone set. An unresolved V gene accounts for under half of the shortfall where checked; the remainder is of unknown origin. The sample includes 200,000 to 300,000 clones, with 75% to 85% observed a single time. The top ten constitute approximately 5.7% of the sample. The specimen was peripheral blood. These receptors were taken from a human donor in a cohort sampled during active COVID-19.

The chain employs TRBV9 and TRBJ1-4; D gene ambiguous. Deletions cut 3 bases from V and 2 bases from J, with 14 bases between. The germline V gene has CDR1 SGDLS and CDR2 YYNGEE. The CDR3 consists of 16 residues. The CDR3 nucleotides read TGTGCCAGCAGCGCCCCTGGCGCCGGGACTAATGAAAAACTGTTTTTT. It is translated as CASSAPGAGTNEKLFF.

The J gene is TRBJ2-1, the V gene TRBV18; a weak D match, TRBD2 (6 bases). Germline V gene lookup returns CDR1 KGHSH and CDR2 LQKENI. Trimming removed 3 bases at V and 4 bases at J, with 16 bases between. CDR3 length equals 16 residues. The DNA of the CDR3 is TGTGCCAGCTCACCGGCTTTTGATGCGGGATACAATGAGCAGTTCTTC. Amino acids: CASSPAFDAGYNEQFF.

The chain carries TRBV11-1 and TRBJ1-2; TRBD1 is a possible D gene (6 bases). Trimming removed 3 bases at V and 5 bases at J, with 16 bases between. Germline CDR1 is SGHAT and CDR2 is FQDESV (reference sequence). The CDR3 has 15 amino acids. CDR3 region: CASSLSPGGEYGYTF. The CDR3 DNA reads TGTGCCAGCAGCTTGAGCCCGGGGGGCGAATATGGCTACACCTTC.

This chain joins TRBV6-6 and TRBJ2-7; 11 bases are shared with TRBD2. CDR1 and CDR2 (germline): MNHNY, SVGAGI (reference sequence). This CDR3 is built from 16 residues. V trimming: 6 bases; J trimming: 0 bases; junction bases outside the gene matches: 7. This CDR3 is CASSPTGTSGSYEQYF. In nucleotides, the CDR3 is TGTGCCAGCAGCCCGACTGGGACTAGCGGCTCCTACGAGCAGTACTTC.

CDR3 DNA: TGTGCCAGCAGCAGCGACAGCTTAATCGGCTACACCTTC. Translated, it gives CASSSDSLIGYTF. The chain joins TRBV11-2 to TRBJ1-2; tentative D call: TRBD1 (5 bases). The CDR3 spans 13 residues. Germline loops: CDR1 SGHAT, CDR2 FQNNGV. V gave up 5 bases and J gave up 8 bases, with 15 bases separating them.

The rearrangement joins TRBV6-2 or TRBV6-3 to TRBJ2-7; TRBD1 is a possible D gene (5 bases). The V end lost 5 bases, the J end lost 0 bases, and 14 bases lay between the germline ends. CDR1 is MNHEY, CDR2 SVGEGT, per germline. This CDR3 has 15 amino acids. CDR3 region: CASSRPRASSYEQYF. The DNA of the CDR3 is TGTGCCAGCAGTCGCCCCAGGGCGAGCTCCTACGAGCAGTACTTC.

V gene TRBV28 combines with J gene TRBJ1-6, with 7 bases matching TRBD1. The J segment lost 1 base and the V segment lost 2 bases, leaving 5 bases of the junction unmatched. CDR1 and CDR2 from the germline V gene are MDHEN and SYDVKM. CDR3 length equals 17 residues. CDR3 residues: CASSLRGGKSYNSPLHF. The CDR3 DNA follows: TGTGCCAGCAGTTTACGAGGGGGCAAGTCCTATAATTCACCCCTCCACTTT.

The V and J genes are TRBV10-1 and TRBJ2-4, with 8 bases that match TRBD1. The CDR3 totals 15 residues. Unmatched junction bases numbered 2, after V lost 2 bases and J lost 2 bases. Germline V CDR1 and CDR2: WNHNN, SYGVQD (reference sequence). The CDR3 reads CASSEDRGTKNIQYF. Here the CDR3 DNA reads TGCGCCAGCAGTGAGGACAGGGGAACCAAAAACATTCAGTACTTC.

The V and J genes are TRBV27 and TRBJ1-4; the D is unclear. Germline V lookup: CDR1 MNHEY, CDR2 SMNVEV (reference sequence). With 2 bases removed from V and 8 bases from J, the gap between germline ends came to 15 bases. This CDR3 comprises 15 residues. The CDR3 reads CASSLRRGIDEKLFF. CDR3 DNA sequence: TGTGCCAGCAGTTTAAGGAGAGGGATAGACGAAAAACTGTTTTTT. The full variable domain, in which reference TRBV27 and TRBJ1-4 provide the parts outside the CDR3, is EAQVTQNPRYLITVTGKKLTVTCSQNMNHEYMSWYRQDPGLGLRQIYYSMNVEVTDKGDVPEGYKVSRKEKRNFPLILESPSPNQTSLYFCASSLRRGIDEKLFFGSGTQLSVL.

The rearrangement links TRBV3-1 (or the pseudogene TRBV3-2) to TRBJ2-3, with D possibly TRBD1 on 7 matching bases. Trimming left V 4 bases short and J 5 bases short, with 13 bases between. This CDR3 is 14 amino acids long. CDR1 is LGHDT, CDR2 YNNKEL, per germline (reference sequence). CDR3 in amino acids: CASSPFRGEDTQYF. The CDR3 DNA reads as TGTGCCAGCAGCCCGTTCAGGGGGGAAGATACGCAGTATTTT.

This clone was recorded once. The chain joins TRBV5-8 to TRBJ1-1, with D tentatively TRBD1 (6 bases). CDR1 and CDR2 from the germline V gene are SGHTS and YDEGEE. This CDR3 contains 14 residues. Trimming removed 2 bases at V and 4 bases at J, with 12 bases between. CDR3 sequence reads: CASSLQGVGTEAFF. The CDR3 region has the DNA TGTGCCAGCAGCTTACAGGGTGTGGGCACTGAAGCTTTCTTT.

The chain has TRBV28 and TRBJ2-5; the match to TRBD2 covers 11 bases. The V gene's germline CDR1 is MDHEN and CDR2 SYDVKM. Germline trimming cut 2 bases from V and 1 base from J; bases unmatched to any gene: 12. CDR3 length: 19 residues. Here the CDR3 reads CASSLRLAGLSVVQETQYF. The CDR3 DNA reads as TGTGCCAGCAGTTTAAGACTAGCGGGACTGTCGGTTGTCCAAGAGACCCAGTACTTC.

This chain joins TRBV6-5 and TRBJ1-5; 7 bases are shared with TRBD1. This CDR3 comprises 14 residues. Germline V gives CDR1 MNHEY, CDR2 SVGAGI. The junction had 6 bases not matched to a gene; V was cut back by 7 bases and J by 3 bases. The CDR3 region is CASTPTGVNQPQHF. CDR3 coding DNA: TGTGCCAGCACCCCCACAGGGGTCAATCAGCCCCAGCATTTT.

The chain couples TRBV7-9 to TRBJ1-1; perhaps TRBD1 as D (6 bases). Germline V gene lookup returns CDR1 SEHNR and CDR2 FQNEAQ (reference sequence). This CDR3 region has 15 residues. The V and J ends lost 5 bases and 1 base respectively, with 14 bases between them. The CDR3 DNA follows: TGTGCCAGCAGCGCTGGCAGGGGCCAGAACACTGAAGCTTTCTTT. This gives the protein CASSAGRGQNTEAFF. Supplemented by reference TRBV7-9 and TRBJ1-1, the full variable domain reads DTGVSQNPRHKITKRGQNVTFRCDPISEHNRLYWYRQTLGQGPEFLTYFQNEAQLEKSRLLSDRFSAERPKGSFSTLEIQRTEQGDSAMYLCASSAGRGQNTEAFFGQGTRLTVV.

This clone is a singleton in its sample. The V gene is TRBV6-1, the J gene TRBJ1-5, with 9 nucleotides matching TRBD1. Unmatched junction bases numbered 5, after V lost 3 bases and J lost 2 bases. This CDR3 has 16 residues. The germline V gene has CDR1 MNHNS and CDR2 SASEGT. The CDR3 sequence is CASSDPGQGRNQPQHF. CDR3 in DNA: TGTGCCAGCAGTGATCCGGGACAGGGACGCAATCAGCCCCAGCATTTT.

The chain combines TRBV30 with TRBJ1-4; weak D call: TRBD1 (6 bases). Germline loops: CDR1 GTSNPN, CDR2 SVGIG (reference sequence). Deletions cut 3 bases from V and 11 bases from J, with 16 bases between. The CDR3 contains 13 residues. The CDR3 loop is CAWSLDSSGKLFF. DNA of the CDR3: TGTGCCTGGAGCTTGGACAGTTCCGGGAAACTGTTTTTT.

This chain joins TRBV6-5 and TRBJ1-2; possible D gene TRBD1, 5 bases. Germline V gene sequence: CDR1 MNHEY, CDR2 SVGAGI. The ends were cut back, 6 bases at V and 6 bases at J, with 20 bases in the middle. The CDR3 contains 15 residues. DNA for the CDR3: TGTGCCAGCAGCTCTAGGAGGGGAGGGCTAGATGGCTACACCTTC. It is translated as CASSSRRGGLDGYTF.

This chain uses TRBV21-1 with TRBJ2-1; no DNA check was done on the table's D call, TRBD2. TRBV21-1 is described as a pseudogene. This CDR3 is built from 17 residues. The CDR3 protein is CASSKDTSGSPYNEQFF. CDR3 nucleotide sequence: TGTGCCAGCAGCAAAGACACTAGCGGGAGTCCCTACAATGAGCAGTTCTTC.

The chain is built from TRBV27 and TRBJ2-7, with 9 bases identical to TRBD1. In germline, CDR1 is MNHEY, CDR2 SMNVEV (reference sequence). Trimming removed 0 bases from V and 4 bases from J; junction bases left unmatched: 4. The CDR3 has 15 residues. CDR3 nucleotide sequence: TGTGCCAGCAGTTTATCCAACAGGGGGCGTTACGAGCAGTACTTC. Amino acids: CASSLSNRGRYEQYF.

This clone came up once. The gene calls are TRBV19 and TRBJ1-5, with 11 bases matching TRBD1. CDR3 size: 16 residues. Trimming took 4 bases from V and 6 from J; bases not matched to a gene: 8. Germline V lookup: CDR1 LNHDA, CDR2 SQIVND (reference sequence). The CDR3 reads CASSTSRDRGVQPQHF. Here the CDR3 DNA reads TGTGCCAGTAGTACAAGTCGGGACAGGGGGGTTCAGCCCCAGCATTTT.

The rearrangement joins TRBV7-9 to TRBJ1-1; possible D gene TRBD1, 5 bases. CDR3 size: 12 residues. Per germline, CDR1 SEHNR and CDR2 FQNEAQ (reference sequence). Trimming removed 5 bases from V and 11 bases from J, with 15 bases in between. As DNA, the CDR3 is TGTGCCAGCAGCGATCGGGGGGAGCAGGCTTTCTTT. Its protein product is CASSDRGEQAFF.

V usage is TRBV5-1 and J usage is TRBJ1-2, with 9 bases fitting TRBD1. This CDR3 region has 15 residues. The junction had 11 bases not matched to a gene; V was cut back by 4 bases and J by 7 bases. CDR1 and CDR2 from the germline V gene are SGHRS and YFSETQ. CDR3 protein: CASSGTGMEVSGYTF. The CDR3 coding sequence is TGCGCCAGCAGCGGGACAGGGATGGAGGTGTCTGGCTACACCTTC.

The J gene is TRBJ2-2, the V gene TRBV5-1, with D possibly TRBD1 on 5 matching bases. Trimming took 2 bases from V and 6 from J, leaving 17 bases between them. The CDR3 has 16 residues. Germline CDR1 is SGHRS and CDR2 is YFSETQ. The CDR3 is CASSFVSQGISGELFF. CDR3 bases: TGCGCCAGCAGCTTTGTATCGCAGGGTATATCCGGGGAGCTGTTTTTT.

J is TRBJ2-7 and V is TRBV11-1, with 7 nucleotides matching TRBD1. The CDR3 spans 15 residues. V trimming: 5 bases; J trimming: 5 bases; junction bases outside the gene matches: 12. Germline CDR1 and CDR2: SGHAT and FQDESV (reference sequence). The DNA for the CDR3 is TGTGCCAGCAGCCCCTCCTTGGACAGGTTTAACGAGCAGTACTTC. As protein: CASSPSLDRFNEQYF. The whole variable domain, remainder taken from reference TRBV11-1 and TRBJ2-7, is EAEVAQSPRYKITEKSQAVAFWCDPISGHATLYWYRQILGQGPELLVQFQDESVVDDSQLPKDRFSAERLKGVDSTLKIQPAELGDSAMYLCASSPSLDRFNEQYFGPGTRLTVT.

The chain couples TRBV4-1 to TRBJ1-2; D not certain. Germline V lookup: CDR1 MGHRA, CDR2 YSYEKL. CDR3 size: 15 residues. V was cut by 0 bases and J by 2 bases, with 10 bases left in between. The CDR3 DNA reads TGCGCCAGCAGCCAAGATACTGGCGGAAACTATGGCTACACCTTC. Translated: CASSQDTGGNYGYTF.

The chain is built from TRBV6-2 or TRBV6-3 and TRBJ1-5, with D perhaps matching TRBD1 (5 bases). This CDR3 comprises 15 residues. Germline CDR1 and CDR2: MNHEY and SVGEGT. The V end lost 5 bases, the J end lost 4 bases, and 15 bases lay between the germline ends. The CDR3 bases are TGTGCCAGCAGTCCCCGGGTCAGGGTTAATCAGCCCCAGCATTTT. Protein sequence: CASSPRVRVNQPQHF.

This clone was observed once. This rearrangement joins TRBV20-1 to TRBJ2-1; no clear D. The CDR3 is made up of 12 amino acids. Germline V gene sequence: CDR1 DFQATT, CDR2 SNEGSKA (reference sequence). Trimming removed 3 bases at V and 8 bases at J, with 11 bases between. CDR3 coding DNA: TGCAGTGCTAGTCCTACACGGGATGAGCAGTTCTTC. This codes for CSASPTRDEQFF.